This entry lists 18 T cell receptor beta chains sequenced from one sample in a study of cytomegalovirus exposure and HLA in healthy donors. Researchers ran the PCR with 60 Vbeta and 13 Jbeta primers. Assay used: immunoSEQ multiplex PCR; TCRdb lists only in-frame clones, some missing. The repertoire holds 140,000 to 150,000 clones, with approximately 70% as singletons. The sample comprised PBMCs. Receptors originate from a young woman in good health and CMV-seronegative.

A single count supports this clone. The DNA for the CDR3 is TGTGCCAGCAGCTCAGGAAAACCAAGCATCAGCTACACCTTC. Its translation: CASSSGKPSISYTF. This chain connects TRBV5-4 to TRBJ1-2; D is unclear. Trimming removed 3 bases at V and 9 bases at J, with 18 bases between. The CDR3 totals 14 residues. CDR1 is SGHNT and CDR2 is YYREEE in the germline V gene (reference sequence).

The DNA of the CDR3 is TGTGCCAGCAGTTACCAGAATGGCTACACCTTC. It translates to CASSYQNGYTF. The rearrangement uses TRBV13 and TRBJ1-2; D remains ambiguous. Between the trimmed V and J ends, which lost 6 bases and 6 bases, there was a span of 8 bases. The CDR3 extends over 11 amino acids. Germline lookup yields CDR1 PRHDT and CDR2 FYEKMQ (reference sequence).

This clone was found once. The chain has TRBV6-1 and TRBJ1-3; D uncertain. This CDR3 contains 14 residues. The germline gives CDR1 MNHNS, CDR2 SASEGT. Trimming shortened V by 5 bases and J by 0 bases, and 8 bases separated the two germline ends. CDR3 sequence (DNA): TGTGCCAGCAGTTCGCTGAGCTCTGGAAACACCATATATTTT. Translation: CASSSLSSGNTIYF.

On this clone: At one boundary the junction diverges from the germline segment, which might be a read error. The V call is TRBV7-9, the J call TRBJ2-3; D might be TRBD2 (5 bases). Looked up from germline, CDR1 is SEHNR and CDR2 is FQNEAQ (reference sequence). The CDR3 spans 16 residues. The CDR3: CSSSLAEGASTDTQYF. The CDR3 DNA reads TGTTCCAGCAGCTTAGCTGAGGGAGCTAGCACAGATACGCAGTATTTT.

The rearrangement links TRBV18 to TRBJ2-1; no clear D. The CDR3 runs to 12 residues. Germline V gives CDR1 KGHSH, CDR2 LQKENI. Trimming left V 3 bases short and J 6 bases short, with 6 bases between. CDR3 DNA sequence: TGTGCCAGCTCACCGGCCTCCAATGAGCAGTTCTTC. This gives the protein CASSPASNEQFF.

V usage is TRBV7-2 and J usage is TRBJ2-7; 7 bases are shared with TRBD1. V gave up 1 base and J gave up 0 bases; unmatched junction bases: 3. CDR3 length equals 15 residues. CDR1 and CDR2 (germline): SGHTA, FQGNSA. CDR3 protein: CASSLVQGLSYEQYF. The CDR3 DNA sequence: TGTGCCAGCAGCTTAGTACAGGGGCTCTCCTACGAGCAGTACTTC. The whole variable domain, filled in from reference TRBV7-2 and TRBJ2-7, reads GAGVSQSPSNKVTEKGKDVELRCDPISGHTALYWYRQSLGQGLEFLIYFQGNSAPDKSGLPSDRFSAERTGGSVSTLTIQRTQQEDSAVYLCASSLVQGLSYEQYFGPGTRLTVT.

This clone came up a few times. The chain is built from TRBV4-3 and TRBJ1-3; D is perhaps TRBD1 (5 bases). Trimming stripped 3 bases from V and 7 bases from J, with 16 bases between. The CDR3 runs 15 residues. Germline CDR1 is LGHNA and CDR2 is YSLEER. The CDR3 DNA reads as TGCGCCAGCAGCCAGAGGGTCGGGGGATGGAACACCATATATTTT. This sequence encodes CASSQRVGGWNTIYF.

The CDR3 loop reads CASSLRALNTGELFF. As DNA, the CDR3 is TGTGCCAGCAGCTTAAGAGCGCTGAACACCGGGGAGCTGTTTTTT. V and J are TRBV7-8 and TRBJ2-2, with D hard to call. In germline, CDR1 is SGHVS, CDR2 FQNEAQ. V lost 2 bases, J lost 1 base, and 8 bases lay in between. CDR3 length: 15 residues.

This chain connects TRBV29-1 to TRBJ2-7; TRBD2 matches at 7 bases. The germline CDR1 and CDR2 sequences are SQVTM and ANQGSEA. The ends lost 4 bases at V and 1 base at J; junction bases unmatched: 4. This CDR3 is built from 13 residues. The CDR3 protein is CSVGGGASYEQYF. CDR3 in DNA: TGCAGCGTTGGCGGGGGAGCGTCCTACGAGCAGTACTTC.

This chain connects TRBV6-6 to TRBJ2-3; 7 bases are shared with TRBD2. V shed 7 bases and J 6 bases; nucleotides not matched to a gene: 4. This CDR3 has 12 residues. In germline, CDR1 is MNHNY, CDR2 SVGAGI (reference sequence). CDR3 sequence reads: CASTGGSDTQYF. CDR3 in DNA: TGTGCCAGCACGGGCGGGAGTGATACGCAGTATTTT.

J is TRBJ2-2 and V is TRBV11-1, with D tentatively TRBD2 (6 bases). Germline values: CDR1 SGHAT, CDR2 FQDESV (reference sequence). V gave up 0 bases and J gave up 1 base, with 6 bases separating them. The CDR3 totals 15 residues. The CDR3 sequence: CASSLAGGNTGELFF. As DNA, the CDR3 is TGTGCCAGCAGCTTAGCGGGAGGGAACACCGGGGAGCTGTTTTTT.

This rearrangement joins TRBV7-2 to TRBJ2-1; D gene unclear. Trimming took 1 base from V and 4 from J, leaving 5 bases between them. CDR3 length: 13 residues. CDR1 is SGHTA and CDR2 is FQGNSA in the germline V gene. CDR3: CASSLGAYNEQFF. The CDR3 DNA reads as TGTGCCAGCAGCTTAGGGGCTTACAATGAGCAGTTCTTC.

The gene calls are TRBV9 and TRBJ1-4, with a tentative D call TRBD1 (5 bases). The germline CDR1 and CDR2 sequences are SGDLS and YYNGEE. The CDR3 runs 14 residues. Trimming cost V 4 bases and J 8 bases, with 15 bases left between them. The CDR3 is CASSPRAGQEKLFF. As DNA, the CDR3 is TGTGCCAGCAGCCCAAGAGCAGGGCAAGAAAAACTGTTTTTT.

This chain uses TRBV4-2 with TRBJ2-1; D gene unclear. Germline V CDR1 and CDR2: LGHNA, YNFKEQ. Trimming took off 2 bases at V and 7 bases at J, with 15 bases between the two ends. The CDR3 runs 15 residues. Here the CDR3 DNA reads TGTGCCAGCAGCCAATACGGCCAAACTACGAATGAGCAGTTCTTC. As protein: CASSQYGQTTNEQFF.

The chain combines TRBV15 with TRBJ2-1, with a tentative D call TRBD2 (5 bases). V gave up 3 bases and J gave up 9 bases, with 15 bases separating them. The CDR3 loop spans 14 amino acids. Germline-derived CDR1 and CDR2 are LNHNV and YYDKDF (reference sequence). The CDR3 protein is CATSRRDPAGEQFF. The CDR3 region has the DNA TGTGCCACCAGCAGGAGGGATCCTGCTGGTGAGCAGTTCTTC. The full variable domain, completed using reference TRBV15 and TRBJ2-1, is DAMVIQNPRYQVTQFGKPVTLSCSQTLNHNVMYWYQQKSSQAPKLLFHYYDKDFNNEADTPDNFQSRRPNTSFCFLDIRSPGLGDTAMYLCATSRRDPAGEQFFGPGTRLTVL.

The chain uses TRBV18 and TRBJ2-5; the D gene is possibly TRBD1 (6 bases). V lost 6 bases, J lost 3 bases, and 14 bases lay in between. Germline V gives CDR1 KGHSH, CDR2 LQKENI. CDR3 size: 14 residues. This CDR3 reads CASSSQRGKETQYF. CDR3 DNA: TGTGCCAGCTCCTCCCAAAGGGGGAAAGAGACCCAGTACTTC.

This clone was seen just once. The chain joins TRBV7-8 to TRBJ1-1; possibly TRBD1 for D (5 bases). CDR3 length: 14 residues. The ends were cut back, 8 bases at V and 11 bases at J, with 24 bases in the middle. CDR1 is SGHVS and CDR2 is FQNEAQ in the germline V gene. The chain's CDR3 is CASGPNRDGGQAFF. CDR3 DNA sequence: TGTGCCAGCGGCCCTAACCGGGACGGAGGGCAGGCTTTCTTT.

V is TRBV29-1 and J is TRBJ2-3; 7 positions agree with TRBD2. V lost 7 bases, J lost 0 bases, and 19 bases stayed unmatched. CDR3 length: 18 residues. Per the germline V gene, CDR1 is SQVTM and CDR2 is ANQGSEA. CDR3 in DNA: TGCAGCGCCACCTGGCGGCCTAGCGGCTCCACTAGCACAGATACGCAGTATTTT. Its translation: CSATWRPSGSTSTDTQYF.